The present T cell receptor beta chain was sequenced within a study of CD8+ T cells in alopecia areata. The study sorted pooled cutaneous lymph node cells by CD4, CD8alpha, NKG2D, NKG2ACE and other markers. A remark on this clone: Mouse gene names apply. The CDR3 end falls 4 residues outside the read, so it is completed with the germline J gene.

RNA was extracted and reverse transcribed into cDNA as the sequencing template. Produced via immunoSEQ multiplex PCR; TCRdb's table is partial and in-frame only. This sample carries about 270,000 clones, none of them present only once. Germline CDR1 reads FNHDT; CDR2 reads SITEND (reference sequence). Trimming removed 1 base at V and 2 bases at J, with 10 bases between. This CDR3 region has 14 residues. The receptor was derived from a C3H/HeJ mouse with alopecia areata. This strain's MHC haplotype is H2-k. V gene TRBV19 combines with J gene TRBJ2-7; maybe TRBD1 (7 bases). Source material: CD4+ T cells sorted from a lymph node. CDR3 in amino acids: CASSIKGGPYEQYF. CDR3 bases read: TGTGCCAGCAGTATAAAAGGGGGCCCCTAT.